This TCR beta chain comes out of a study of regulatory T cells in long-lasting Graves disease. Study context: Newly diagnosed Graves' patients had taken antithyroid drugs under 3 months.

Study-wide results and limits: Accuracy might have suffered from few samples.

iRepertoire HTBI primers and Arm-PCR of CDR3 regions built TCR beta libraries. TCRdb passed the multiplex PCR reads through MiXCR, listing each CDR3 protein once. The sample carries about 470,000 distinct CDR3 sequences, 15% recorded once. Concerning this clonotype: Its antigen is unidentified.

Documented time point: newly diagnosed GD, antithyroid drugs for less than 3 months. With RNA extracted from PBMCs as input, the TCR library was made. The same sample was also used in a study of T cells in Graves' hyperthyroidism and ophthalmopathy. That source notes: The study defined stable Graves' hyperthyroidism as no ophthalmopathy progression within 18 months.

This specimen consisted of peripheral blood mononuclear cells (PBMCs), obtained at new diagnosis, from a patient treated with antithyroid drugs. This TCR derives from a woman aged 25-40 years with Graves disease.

CDR3 sequence reads: CASSLGLARTYEQYF. The CDR3 DNA reads TGTGCCAGCAGCTTAGGGCTAGCGCGTACCTACGAGCAGTACTTC. The rearrangement joins TRBV7-8 to TRBJ2-7, with D possibly TRBD2 on 6 matching bases. CDR3 length: 15 amino acids. Germline assignment: CDR1 SGHVS and CDR2 FQNEAQ. Trimming took 1 base from V and 2 from J, leaving 12 bases between them.